This TCR beta chain was identified in a study of blood T cell repertoires in COVID-19. For the study at large: The origin of the acute and convalescent COVID-19 samples was the United States, Italy and Spain. PBMCs, B-cell-depleted T cells, or T cells provided the cDNA or gDNA that made up the material.

In the source study's methods: Amplification from reference gene primers served as the basis for estimated nucleated cell counts. The repertoire was sequenced with immunoSEQ multiplex PCR; TCRdb's copy has only in-frame clones and lacks some. That table gives V, J and clone size, and the DNA gave D and trimming. This repertoire shows about 310,000 clones, around 86% found once; its top ten account for 1%. With 0 bases removed from V and 2 bases from J, the gap between germline ends came to 10 bases. Germline values: CDR1 SQVTM, CDR2 ANQGSEA. The CDR3 is 14 amino acids. Sequences were obtained from peripheral blood. J is TRBJ1-1 and V is TRBV29-1; D is unclear. This sequence was found in a man aged 50-59 years with active or convalescent COVID-19. The CDR3 reads CSVEEESYNTEAFF. The CDR3 coding sequence is TGCAGCGTTGAAGAAGAAAGCTATAACACTGAAGCTTTCTTT.